A selection of T cell receptor beta chains follows, all from one sample in a study of T cells in Graves' hyperthyroidism and ophthalmopathy. TCRdb reprocessed the multiplex PCR reads via MiXCR and lists one record per CDR3 protein. The repertoire holds some 550,000 distinct CDR3 sequences, with 16% as singletons. The sample was blood. All receptors come from a woman aged 40 to 50 with Graves' ophthalmopathy. CDR3s include the opening cysteine and the closing phenylalanine or tryptophan. Each record gives: clone size, J gene, V gene, D gene, CDR3 DNA, CDR3 protein. A D gene is named only where the DNA matches it firmly. Some rows mark clone size as missing; the rest say once, few, many or name a class of expanded clone.

>NA|TRBJ2-1|TRBV6-5|NA
TGTGCCAGCAGTTACTCGCGCAGGGGCCTTGGTGACAATGAGCAGTTCTTC
CASSYSRRGLGDNEQFF
>few|TRBJ1-1|TRBV11-2|NA
TGTGCCAGCAGCCCACAGAACTTGAACACTGAAGCTTTCTTT
CASSPQNLNTEAFF
>NA|TRBJ2-7|TRBV10-3|TRBD1
TGTGCCACACAGGGGGGACAGCTAGCGACCTACGAGCAGTACTTC
CATQGGQLATYEQYF
>few|TRBJ1-2|TRBV6-1|NA
TGTGCCAGCAGTTGGGCAGAAGGCGGCTACACCTTC
CASSWAEGGYTF
>few|TRBJ2-6|TRBV27|TRBD2
TGTGCCAGCAGGCTTACTTTAGCGGGCAACTCTGGGGCCAACGTCCTGACTTTC
CASRLTLAGNSGANVLTF
>many|TRBJ1-1|TRBV18|NA
TGTGCCAGCTCACCCGTCCTCGACGCTGAAGCTTTCTTT
CASSPVLDAEAFF
>NA|TRBJ1-5|TRBV6-1|NA
TGTGCCAGCAGCCACGAGGCACTTAGCAATCAGCCCCAGCATTTT
CASSHEALSNQPQHF
>NA|TRBJ2-6|TRBV3-1|TRBD1
TGTGCCAGCAGCCAAGAGGGACAGTCCTTCTCTGGGGCCAACGTCCTGACTTTC
CASSQEGQSFSGANVLTF
>few|TRBJ1-2|TRBV3-1|NA
TGTGCCAGCAGCCGGGGCCCCTCGGGGGGCTACACCTTC
CASSRGPSGGYTF
>NA|TRBJ1-4|TRBV5-5|NA
TGTGCCAGCAGCTTGTTGGGGGCGACAGACCCAACTAATGAAAAACTGTTTTTT
CASSLLGATDPTNEKLFF
>many|TRBJ1-2|TRBV7-9|TRBD1
TGTGCCAGCAGCTTATTGGCAACTGGGACAGCTAACTATGGCTACACCTTC
CASSLLATGTANYGYTF
>few|TRBJ1-2|TRBV20-1|NA
TGCAGTGCTAGAGATTCCCCAGCTACTAACTATGGCTACACCTTC
CSARDSPATNYGYTF
>NA|TRBJ1-1|TRBV20-1|TRBD1
TGCAGTGCTGCGTCCGACAGGGACGCCGGAGCTTTCTTT
CSAASDRDAGAFF
>NA|TRBJ2-3|TRBV3-1|TRBD2
TGTGCCAGCAGCCAAGGAGCGGCGGGGGGGCAGTATTTT
CASSQGAAGGQYF
>many|TRBJ1-5|TRBV7-2|NA
TGTGCCAGCTCACGAGATAGAGATCAGCCCCAGCATTTT
CASSRDRDQPQHF
>few|TRBJ2-3|TRBV27|TRBD2
TGTGCCAGCAGAGGACTAGCGGGGCCCAAGGATACGCAGTATTTT
CASRGLAGPKDTQYF
>many|TRBJ2-3|TRBV6-1|NA
TGTGCCAGCAGTGGGGGTCGTTCGGATACGCAGTATTTT
CASSGGRSDTQYF
>few|TRBJ2-7|TRBV29-1|NA
TGCAGCGTTGAAGACGCCTACGAGCAGTACTTC
CSVEDAYEQYF
>many|TRBJ2-3|TRBV20-1|NA
TGCAGTGCTAGAGGGCCCGCCCCCACAGATACGCAGTATTTT
CSARGPAPTDTQYF
>many|TRBJ2-1|TRBV28|TRBD2
TGTGCCAGCAGATTAGGGAGCGGGAGGGGTTCCTACAATGAGCAGTTCTTC
CASRLGSGRGSYNEQFF
>many|TRBJ2-7|TRBV11-2|TRBD2
TGTGCCAGCAGCTTATCGGGAGGTGACGAGCAGTACTTC
CASSLSGGDEQYF
>few|TRBJ1-4|TRBV6-2/TRBV6-3|TRBD1
TGTGCCAGCAGTCCTTTCGGACAGGGGCCTAATGAAAAACTGTTTTTT
CASSPFGQGPNEKLFF
>many|TRBJ2-3|TRBV29-1|TRBD2
TGCAGCACCCGCCTAGCGGGAAGGGTAGATACGCAGTATTTT
CSTRLAGRVDTQYF
>few|TRBJ1-2|TRBV20-1|NA
TGCAGTGCAAAGACAGCGAACTATGGCTACACCTTC
CSAKTANYGYTF
>many|TRBJ2-3|TRBV5-1|NA
TGCGCCAGCACCGCAGCGCCCCACACAGATACGCAGTATTTT
CASTAAPHTDTQYF
>few|TRBJ2-3|TRBV20-1|NA
TGCAGTGCTAGAGAACCCAGGGTGGCAGATACGCAGTATTTT
CSAREPRVADTQYF
>many|TRBJ1-6|TRBV20-1|TRBD1
TGCAGTGCTGTTGGGGCAGGGGGCTTCTATAATTCACCCCTCCACTTT
CSAVGAGGFYNSPLHF
>NA|TRBJ2-2|TRBV11-2|NA
TGTACCAGCAGTTTTTTCAGCACCGGGGAGCTGTTTTTT
CTSSFFSTGELFF
>many|TRBJ1-2|TRBV2|TRBD1
TGTGCCAGCAGTAACATGCAGGGGGCCCCTGCCACCTTC
CASSNMQGAPATF
>NA|TRBJ1-5|TRBV2|NA
TGTGCCAGCGGGATTCGACAGAATAGCAATCAGCCCCAGCATTTT
CASGIRQNSNQPQHF
>NA|TRBJ2-4|TRBV20-1|TRBD2
TGCAGTGCTTCGGGACTAGCGGGAGTGGGCATTCAGTACTTC
CSASGLAGVGIQYF
>NA|TRBJ2-3|TRBV29-1|NA
TGCAGCGTTTCAGGGTTTCACACAGATACGCAGTATTTT
CSVSGFHTDTQYF
>NA|TRBJ2-5|TRBV29-1|NA
TGCAGCGTTGAGGAGGGGCGGGAGACCCAGTACTTC
CSVEEGRETQYF
>NA|TRBJ2-2|TRBV12-3/TRBV12-4|TRBD2
TGTGCCAGCAGCACTAGCGGGAGAAGTACCGGGGAGCTGTTTTTT
CASSTSGRSTGELFF
>many|TRBJ2-1|TRBV5-1|TRBD1
TGCGCCAGCAGCTCCGGGACAGAGTACAATGAGCAGTTCTTC
CASSSGTEYNEQFF
>many|TRBJ2-3|TRBV11-2|NA
TGTGCCAGCAGCAGGTCCCGGACAGATACGCAGTATTTT
CASSRSRTDTQYF
>few|TRBJ1-2|TRBV19|TRBD1
TGTGCCAGTAGTCTCGGACAGGGGGCGAACTATGGCTACACCTTC
CASSLGQGANYGYTF
>few|TRBJ2-2|TRBV2|NA
TGTGCCAGCGAAGCAGGGGTGAACACCGGGGAGCTGTTTTTT
CASEAGVNTGELFF
>NA|TRBJ2-3|TRBV7-3|NA
TGTGCCAGCACCAATAACCGTGGGATTCGCACAGATACGCAGTATTTT
CASTNNRGIRTDTQYF
>NA|TRBJ2-7|TRBV20-1|TRBD2
TGCAGTGCTAGTTTACTAGCGGAGACCGGGAGCGAGCAGTACTTC
CSASLLAETGSEQYF
>many|TRBJ2-3|TRBV20-1|NA
TGCAGTGCTCCCTACACAGATACGCAGTATTTT
CSAPYTDTQYF
>NA|TRBJ2-1|TRBV27|NA
TGTGCCAGCAGACTCTGCAATGAGCAGTTCTTC
CASRLCNEQFF
>NA|TRBJ2-1|TRBV6-5|NA
TGTGCCAGCAGTTCCGGAAGGTTAGGAGGTCGCAATGAGCAGTTCTTC
CASSSGRLGGRNEQFF
>many|TRBJ1-1|TRBV6-1|NA
TGTGCCAGCAGTCGGGAATACATGAACACTGAAGCTTTCTTT
CASSREYMNTEAFF
>NA|TRBJ1-5|TRBV20-1|NA
TGCAGTGCTAGGTGGGGGGCTTCCAATCAGCCCCAGCATTTT
CSARWGASNQPQHF
>NA|TRBJ2-1|TRBV2|TRBD1
TGTGCCAGCATCAAAGGGACAGGGGGACCCAATGAGCAGTTCTTC
CASIKGTGGPNEQFF
>few|TRBJ2-6|TRBV12-3/TRBV12-4|NA
TGTGCCAGCAGTTTAGCTCTTGGGGCCAACGTCCTGACTTTC
CASSLALGANVLTF
>NA|TRBJ2-7|TRBV20-1|TRBD1
TGCAGTGCTGTCGTCGAAATTAGGGGGCTGGGCGAGCAGTACTTC
CSAVVEIRGLGEQYF
>many|TRBJ2-7|TRBV5-1|NA
TGCGCCAGCCGGGCGAGCGGTCTCTACGAGCAGTACTTC
CASRASGLYEQYF
>NA|TRBJ2-3|TRBV19|NA
TGTGCCAGTAGTACAGGGTTTCAAGATACGCAGTATTTT
CASSTGFQDTQYF
>many|TRBJ2-5|TRBV6-2/TRBV6-3|NA
TGTGCCAGCAGCCCAGGGCTAAGCGATCAAGAGACCCAGTACTTC
CASSPGLSDQETQYF
>many|TRBJ2-2|TRBV6-1|TRBD2
TGTGCCAGCAGTTTGGGTCTAGCGGTTAACACCGGGGAGCTGTTTTTT
CASSLGLAVNTGELFF
>NA|TRBJ2-3|TRBV5-1|NA
TGCGCCAGCAGCTTGGGCGAATTTAGCACAGATACGCAGTATTTT
CASSLGEFSTDTQYF
>many|TRBJ2-1|TRBV20-1|NA
TGCAGTGCTAGAGATGGGCGTTCCCCCTACAATGAGCAGTTCTTC
CSARDGRSPYNEQFF
>many|TRBJ2-1|TRBV20-1|NA
TGCAGTGCTAGAAGGTCTTGGAGCCCGAGCTCCTACAATGAGCAGTTCTTC
CSARRSWSPSSYNEQFF
>few|TRBJ1-6|TRBV4-2|NA
TGTGCCAGCAGCCAAGACAGCTCCTATAATTCACCCCTCCACTTT
CASSQDSSYNSPLHF
>few|TRBJ2-3|TRBV11-2|NA
TGTGCCAGCAGAATGTTAGATACGCAGTATTTT
CASRMLDTQYF